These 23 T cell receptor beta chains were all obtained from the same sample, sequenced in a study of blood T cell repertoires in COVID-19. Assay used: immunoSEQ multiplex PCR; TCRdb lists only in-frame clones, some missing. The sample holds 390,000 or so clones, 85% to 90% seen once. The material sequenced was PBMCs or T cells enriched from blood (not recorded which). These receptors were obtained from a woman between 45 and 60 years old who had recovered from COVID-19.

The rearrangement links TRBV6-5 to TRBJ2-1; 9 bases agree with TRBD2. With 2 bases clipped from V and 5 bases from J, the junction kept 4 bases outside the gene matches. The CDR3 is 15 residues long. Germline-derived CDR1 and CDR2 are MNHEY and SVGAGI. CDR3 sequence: CASSYPGLAHNEQFF. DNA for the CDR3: TGTGCCAGCAGTTACCCGGGACTAGCCCACAATGAGCAGTTCTTC.

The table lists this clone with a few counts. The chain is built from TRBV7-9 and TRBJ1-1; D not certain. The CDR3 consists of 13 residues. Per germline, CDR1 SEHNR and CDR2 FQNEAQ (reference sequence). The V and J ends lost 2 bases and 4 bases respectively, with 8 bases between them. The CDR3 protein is CASSLTGPTEAFF. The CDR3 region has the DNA TGTGCCAGCAGCTTAACGGGTCCCACTGAAGCTTTCTTT.

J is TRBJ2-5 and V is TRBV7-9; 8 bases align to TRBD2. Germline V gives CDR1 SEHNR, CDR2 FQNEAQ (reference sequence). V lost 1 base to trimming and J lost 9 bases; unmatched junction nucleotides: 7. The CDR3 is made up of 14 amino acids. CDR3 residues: CASSLGGLDVAQYF. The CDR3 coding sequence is TGTGCCAGCAGCTTAGGGGGACTAGATGTGGCCCAGTACTTC.

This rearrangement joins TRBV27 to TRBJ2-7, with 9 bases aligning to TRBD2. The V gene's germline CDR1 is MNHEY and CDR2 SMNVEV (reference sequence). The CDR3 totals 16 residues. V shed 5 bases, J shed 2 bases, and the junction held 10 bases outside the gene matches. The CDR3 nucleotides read TGTGCCAGCAGTACTCCTATCGGGACTAGCACCTACGAGCAGTACTTC. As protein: CASSTPIGTSTYEQYF.

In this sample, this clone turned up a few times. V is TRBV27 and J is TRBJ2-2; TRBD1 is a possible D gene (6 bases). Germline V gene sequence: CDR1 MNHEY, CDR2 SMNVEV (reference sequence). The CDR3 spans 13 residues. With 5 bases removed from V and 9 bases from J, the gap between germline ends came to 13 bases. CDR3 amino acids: CASSHPGARELFF. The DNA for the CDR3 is TGTGCCAGCAGTCACCCAGGGGCTCGGGAGCTGTTTTTT.

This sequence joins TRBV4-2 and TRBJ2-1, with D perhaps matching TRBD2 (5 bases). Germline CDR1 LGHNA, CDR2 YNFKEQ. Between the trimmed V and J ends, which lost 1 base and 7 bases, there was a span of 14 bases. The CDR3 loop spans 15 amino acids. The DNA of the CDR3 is TGTGCCAGCAGCCAAGGGGATGCGGACTCTAATGAGCAGTTCTTC. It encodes CASSQGDADSNEQFF.

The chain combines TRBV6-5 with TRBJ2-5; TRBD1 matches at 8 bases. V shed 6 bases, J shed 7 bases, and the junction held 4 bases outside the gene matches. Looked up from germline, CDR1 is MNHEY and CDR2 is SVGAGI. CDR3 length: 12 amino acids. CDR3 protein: CASSGQGGTQYF. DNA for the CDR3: TGTGCCAGCAGCGGACAGGGAGGGACCCAGTACTTC.

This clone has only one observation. DNA of the CDR3: TGTGCCAGCAGCCCCCCTACCCCCAACGGGGAGCTGTTTTTT. Its translation is CASSPPTPNGELFF. V gene TRBV3-1 (or the pseudogene TRBV3-2) combines with J gene TRBJ2-2; D not resolved. This CDR3 region has 14 residues. Germline V lookup: CDR1 LGHDT, CDR2 YNNKEL (reference sequence). The ends were cut back, 4 bases at V and 7 bases at J, with 13 bases in the middle.

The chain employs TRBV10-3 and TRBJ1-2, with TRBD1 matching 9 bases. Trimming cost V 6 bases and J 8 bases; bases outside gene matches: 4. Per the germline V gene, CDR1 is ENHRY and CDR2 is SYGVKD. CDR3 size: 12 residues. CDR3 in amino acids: CAISGQGFGYTF. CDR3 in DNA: TGTGCCATCAGCGGACAGGGGTTCGGCTACACCTTC.

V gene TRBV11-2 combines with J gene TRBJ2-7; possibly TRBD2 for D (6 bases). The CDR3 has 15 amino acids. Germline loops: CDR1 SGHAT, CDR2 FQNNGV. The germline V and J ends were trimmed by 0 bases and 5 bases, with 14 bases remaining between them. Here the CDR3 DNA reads TGTGCCAGCAGCTTAGATCATGGAGGGGTCCACGAGCAGTACTTC. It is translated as CASSLDHGGVHEQYF.

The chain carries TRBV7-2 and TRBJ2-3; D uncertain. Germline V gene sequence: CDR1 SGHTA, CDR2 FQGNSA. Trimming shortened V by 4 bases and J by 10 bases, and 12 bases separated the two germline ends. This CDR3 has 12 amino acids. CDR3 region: CASSYDPIAQYF. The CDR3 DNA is TGTGCCAGCAGCTACGATCCTATAGCGCAGTATTTT.

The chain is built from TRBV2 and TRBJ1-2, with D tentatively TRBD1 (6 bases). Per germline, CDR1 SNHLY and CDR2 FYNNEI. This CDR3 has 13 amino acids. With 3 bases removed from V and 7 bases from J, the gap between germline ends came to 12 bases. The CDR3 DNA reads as TGTGCCAGCAGTGACACGGGGGGCAGTGGCTACACCTTC. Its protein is CASSDTGGSGYTF. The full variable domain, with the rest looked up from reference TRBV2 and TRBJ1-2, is EPEVTQTPSHQVTQMGQEVILRCVPISNHLYFYWYRQILGQKVEFLVSFYNNEISEKSEIFDDQFSVERPDGSNFTLKIRSTKLEDSAMYFCASSDTGGSGYTFGSGTRLTVV.

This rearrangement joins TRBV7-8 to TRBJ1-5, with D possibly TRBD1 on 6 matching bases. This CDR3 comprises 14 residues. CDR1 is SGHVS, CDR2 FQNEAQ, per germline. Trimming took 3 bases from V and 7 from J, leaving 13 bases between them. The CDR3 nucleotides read TGTGCCAGCAGCTTTCAGGGGAACGGGCAGCCCCAGCATTTT. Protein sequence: CASSFQGNGQPQHF.

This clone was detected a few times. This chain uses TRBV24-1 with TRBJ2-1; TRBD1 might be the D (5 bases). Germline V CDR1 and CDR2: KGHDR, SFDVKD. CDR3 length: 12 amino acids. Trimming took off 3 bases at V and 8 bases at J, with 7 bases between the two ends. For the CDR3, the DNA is TGTGCCACCAGTGATCAGGGTGATGAGCAGTTCTTC. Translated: CATSDQGDEQFF.

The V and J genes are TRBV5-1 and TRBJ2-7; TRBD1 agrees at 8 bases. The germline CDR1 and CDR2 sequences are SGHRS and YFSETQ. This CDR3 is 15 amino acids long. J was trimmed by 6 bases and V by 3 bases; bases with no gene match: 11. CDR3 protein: CASSSTTGGTPEQYF. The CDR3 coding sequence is TGCGCCAGCAGCTCGACAACAGGGGGTACGCCCGAGCAGTACTTC. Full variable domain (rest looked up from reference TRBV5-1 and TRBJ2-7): KAGVTQTPRYLIKTRGQQVTLSCSPISGHRSVSWYQQTPGQGLQFLFEYFSETQRNKGNFPGRFSGRQFSNSRSEMNVSTLELGDSALYLCASSSTTGGTPEQYFGPGTRLTVT.

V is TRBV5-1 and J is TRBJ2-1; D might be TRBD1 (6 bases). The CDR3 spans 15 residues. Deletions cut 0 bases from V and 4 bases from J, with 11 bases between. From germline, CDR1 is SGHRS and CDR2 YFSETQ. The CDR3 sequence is CASSLGGGQYNEQFF. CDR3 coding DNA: TGCGCCAGCAGCTTGGGTGGAGGACAGTACAATGAGCAGTTCTTC.

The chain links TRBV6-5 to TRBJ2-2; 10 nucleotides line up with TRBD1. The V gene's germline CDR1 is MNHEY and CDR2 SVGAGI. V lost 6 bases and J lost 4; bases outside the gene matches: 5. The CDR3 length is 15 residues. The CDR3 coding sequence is TGTGCCAGCAGCCGACAGGGGGCTTTCACCGGGGAGCTGTTTTTT. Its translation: CASSRQGAFTGELFF.

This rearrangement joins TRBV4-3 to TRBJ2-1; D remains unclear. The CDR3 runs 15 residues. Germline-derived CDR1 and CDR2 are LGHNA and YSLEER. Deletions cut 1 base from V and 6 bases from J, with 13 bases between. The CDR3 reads CASSQADSVVNEQFF. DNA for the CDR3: TGCGCCAGCAGCCAAGCCGATTCAGTGGTCAATGAGCAGTTCTTC.

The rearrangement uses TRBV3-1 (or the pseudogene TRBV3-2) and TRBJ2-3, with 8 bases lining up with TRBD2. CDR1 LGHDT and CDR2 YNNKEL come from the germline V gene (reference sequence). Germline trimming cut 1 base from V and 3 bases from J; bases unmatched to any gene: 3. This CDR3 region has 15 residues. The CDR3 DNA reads TGTGCCAGCAGCCAAGTGGGGACTAGTACAGATACGCAGTATTTT. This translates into CASSQVGTSTDTQYF.

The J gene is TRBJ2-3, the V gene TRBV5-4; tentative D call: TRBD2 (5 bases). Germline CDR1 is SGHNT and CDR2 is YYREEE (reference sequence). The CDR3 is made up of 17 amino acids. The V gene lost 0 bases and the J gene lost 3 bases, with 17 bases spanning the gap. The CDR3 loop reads CASSLGRGLTATDTQYF. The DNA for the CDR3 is TGTGCCAGCAGCTTGGGCCGGGGTCTAACGGCAACAGATACGCAGTATTTT. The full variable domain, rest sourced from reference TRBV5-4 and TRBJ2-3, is ETGVTQSPTHLIKTRGQQVTLRCSSQSGHNTVSWYQQALGQGPQFIFQYYREEENGRGNFPPRFSGLQFPNYSSELNVNALELDDSALYLCASSLGRGLTATDTQYFGPGTRLTVL.

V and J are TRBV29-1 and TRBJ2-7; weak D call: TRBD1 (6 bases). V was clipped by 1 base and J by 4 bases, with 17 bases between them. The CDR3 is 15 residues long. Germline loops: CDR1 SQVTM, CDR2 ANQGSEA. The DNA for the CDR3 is TGCAGCGTTGAAGTCAGGGGCGACGTTAGGTACGAGCAGTACTTC. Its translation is CSVEVRGDVRYEQYF.

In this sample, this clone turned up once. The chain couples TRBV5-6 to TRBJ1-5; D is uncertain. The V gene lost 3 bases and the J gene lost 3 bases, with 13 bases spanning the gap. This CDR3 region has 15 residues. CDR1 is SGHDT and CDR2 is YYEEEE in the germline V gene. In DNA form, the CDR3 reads TGTGCCAGCAGCTCCGGAGCGGATGACAATCAGCCCCAGCATTTT. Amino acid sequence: CASSSGADDNQPQHF. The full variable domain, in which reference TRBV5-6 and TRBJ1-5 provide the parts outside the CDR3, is DAGVTQSPTHLIKTRGQQVTLRCSPKSGHDTVSWYQQALGQGPQFIFQYYEEEERQRGNFPDRFSGHQFPNYSSELNVNALLLGDSALYLCASSSGADDNQPQHFGDGTRLSIL.

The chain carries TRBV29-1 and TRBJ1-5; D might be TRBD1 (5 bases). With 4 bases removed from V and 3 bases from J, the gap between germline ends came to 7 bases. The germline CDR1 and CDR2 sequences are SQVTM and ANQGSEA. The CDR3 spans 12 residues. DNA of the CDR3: TGCAGCGTTGGCAGGGCCAATCAGCCCCAGCATTTT. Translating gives CSVGRANQPQHF.